Shown below are 32 T cell receptor beta chains from a single sample sequenced in a study of blood T cell repertoires in COVID-19. The data were produced by immunoSEQ multiplex PCR, yet TCRdb's version contains in-frame clones alone and is incomplete. The table has some 160,000 clones, 65% to 80% seen once; the top ten hold 4.2%. Sequenced sample: peripheral blood. The receptor source for this set is a man aged 55 to 70 with acute or convalescent COVID-19.

This rearrangement joins TRBV19 to TRBJ2-7; 9 bases align to TRBD2. The V and J ends lost 5 bases and 3 bases, in that order; junction bases with no gene match: 8. Per germline, CDR1 LNHDA and CDR2 SQIVND (reference sequence). The CDR3 has 15 amino acids. The CDR3 DNA is TGTGCCAGTAGTGCACCGGGACTAGCAGTCTACGAGCAGTACTTC. It codes for CASSAPGLAVYEQYF.

This clone showed up many times. The genes are TRBV28 and TRBJ1-6, with 7 bases matching TRBD1. The V gene's germline CDR1 is MDHEN and CDR2 SYDVKM. The CDR3 is made up of 15 amino acids. With 6 bases clipped from V and 3 bases from J, the junction kept 5 bases outside the gene matches. The CDR3 loop reads CASRGGQFYNSPLHF. The CDR3 DNA reads as TGTGCCAGCAGAGGGGGACAGTTCTATAATTCACCCCTCCACTTT.

This chain connects TRBV28 to TRBJ1-3; 7 bases are a match to TRBD1. The CDR3 totals 14 residues. Per the germline V gene, CDR1 is MDHEN and CDR2 is SYDVKM. The junction had 9 bases not matched to a gene; V was cut back by 7 bases and J by 6 bases. The DNA for the CDR3 is TGTGCCAGCAACCCCATAGACAGGGAAAACACCATATATTTT. Translated, it gives CASNPIDRENTIYF.

The chain joins TRBV27 to TRBJ2-7; 7 positions agree with TRBD2. The germline V gene encodes CDR1 MNHEY and CDR2 SMNVEV (reference sequence). Trimming cost V 4 bases and J 2 bases; bases outside gene matches: 8. The CDR3 contains 15 residues. The CDR3 here is CASSSGTNPAYEQYF. The CDR3 coding sequence is TGTGCCAGCAGTTCCGGGACTAACCCCGCCTACGAGCAGTACTTC.

This clone was detected a few times. The V call is TRBV27, the J call TRBJ2-7; D is possibly TRBD1 (5 bases). CDR1 and CDR2 from the germline V gene are MNHEY and SMNVEV (reference sequence). Trimming took 4 bases from V and 1 from J, leaving 11 bases between them. This CDR3 region has 14 residues. DNA of the CDR3: TGTGCCAGCAGTTCGGTCAGGGAATCCTACGAGCAGTACTTC. Its translation is CASSSVRESYEQYF.

The gene calls are TRBV10-3 and TRBJ2-1, with 7 bases that match TRBD1. Per germline, CDR1 ENHRY and CDR2 SYGVKD. J lost 2 bases, V lost 0 bases, and 1 base had no gene match. CDR3 length: 15 amino acids. The CDR3 nucleotides are TGTGCCATCAGTGAGTCCCAGGGGGCCTACAATGAGCAGTTCTTC. As protein: CAISESQGAYNEQFF.

The sample holds one count of this clone. This chain joins TRBV5-6 and TRBJ2-3; D remains ambiguous. The length of the CDR3 is 14 residues. Trimming took off 2 bases at V and 11 bases at J, with 18 bases between the two ends. Looked up from germline, CDR1 is SGHDT and CDR2 is YYEEEE. Written as DNA, the CDR3 is TGTGCCAGCAGCTTACTGTCCCAGGATCCTAAGCAGTATTTT. Translation gives CASSLLSQDPKQYF.

The chain employs TRBV28 and TRBJ1-4, with D perhaps matching TRBD1 (6 bases). In germline, CDR1 is MDHEN, CDR2 SYDVKM. Deletions cut 5 bases from V and 6 bases from J, with 16 bases between. The CDR3 runs to 15 residues. Here the CDR3 DNA reads TGTGCCAGCAGTCCATTGGACAGACTCGATGAAAAACTGTTTTTT. Its translation is CASSPLDRLDEKLFF.

CDR3 region: CASRKGRQGAGNQPQHF. CDR3 coding DNA: TGTGCCAGCAGGAAGGGGAGGCAGGGGGCGGGCAATCAGCCCCAGCATTTT. The rearrangement links TRBV28 to TRBJ1-5, with 8 bases matching TRBD1. The V gene end was trimmed by 6 bases and the J gene end by 2 bases; junction bases not matched to a gene: 12. Per the germline V gene, CDR1 is MDHEN and CDR2 is SYDVKM. The length of the CDR3 is 17 residues.

The V gene is TRBV30, the J gene TRBJ2-3, with 12 positions matching TRBD1. V was pared by 3 bases and J by 5 bases, with 3 bases of the junction left unmatched. The CDR3 contains 14 residues. Per the germline V gene, CDR1 is GTSNPN and CDR2 is SVGIG (reference sequence). DNA of the CDR3: TGTGCCTGGAGAGGGACAGGGGGCAGAGATACGCAGTATTTT. Its translation is CAWRGTGGRDTQYF.

The gene calls are TRBV7-8 and TRBJ1-6, with a weak D call TRBD1 (5 bases). CDR1 is SGHVS and CDR2 is FQNEAQ in the germline V gene. The CDR3 has 18 residues. The ends were cut back, 2 bases at V and 1 base at J, with 15 bases in the middle. The CDR3 DNA sequence: TGTGCCAGCAGCTTATTATCGGGTGGGGGGTCCTATAATTCACCCCTCCACTTT. Translating it yields CASSLLSGGGSYNSPLHF. Together with reference TRBV7-8 and TRBJ1-6, the CDR3 gives the full variable domain: GAGVSQSPRYKVAKRGQDVALRCDPISGHVSLFWYQQALGQGPEFLTYFQNEAQLDKSGLPSDRFFAERPEGSVSTLKIQRTQQEDSAVYLCASSLLSGGGSYNSPLHFGNGTRLTVT.

This clone is medium-sized (0.01 to 0.1%) within its sample. The chain couples TRBV16 to TRBJ2-3; 7 bases agree with TRBD2. CDR1 and CDR2 from the germline V gene are KGHSY and FQNENV. This CDR3 region has 17 residues. V lost 0 bases to trimming and J lost 2 bases; unmatched junction nucleotides: 8. This chain's CDR3 is CASSQSQRGFFTDTQYF. CDR3 in DNA: TGTGCCAGCAGCCAATCCCAGCGGGGCTTCTTCACAGATACGCAGTATTTT. The full variable domain, with the rest looked up from reference TRBV16 and TRBJ2-3, is GEEVAQTPKHLVRGEGQKAKLYCAPIKGHSYVFWYQQVLKNEFKFLISFQNENVFDETGMPKERFSAKCLPNSPCSLEIQATKLEDSAVYFCASSQSQRGFFTDTQYFGPGTRLTVL.

The chain carries TRBV10-3 and TRBJ2-1, with D tentatively TRBD1 (5 bases). The CDR3 sequence is 17 residues long. Trimming cost V 5 bases and J 0 bases, with 17 bases left between them. Per the germline V gene, CDR1 is ENHRY and CDR2 is SYGVKD. CDR3 amino acids: CAISRGVAQSSYNEQFF. The DNA for the CDR3 is TGTGCCATCAGTAGGGGTGTAGCCCAAAGCTCCTACAATGAGCAGTTCTTC.

The J gene is TRBJ1-2, the V gene TRBV5-1; D is uncertain. V lost 2 bases to trimming and J lost 4 bases, with 12 bases between them. The CDR3 is made up of 14 amino acids. Germline assignment: CDR1 SGHRS and CDR2 YFSETQ. DNA for the CDR3: TGCGCCAGCAGCTTAGGAGGTTTAATCTATGGCTACACCTTC. Translation gives CASSLGGLIYGYTF.

This clone appeared once. The V gene is TRBV15, the J gene TRBJ2-7; D may be TRBD2 (7 bases). V was clipped by 5 bases and J by 7 bases, with 18 bases between them. The CDR3 runs to 14 residues. Germline V CDR1 and CDR2: LNHNV, YYDKDF (reference sequence). CDR3 amino acids: CATSLRAGAGEQYF. CDR3 in DNA: TGTGCCACCAGCTTGCGGGCGGGGGCGGGAGAGCAGTACTTC.

The CDR3 sequence: CASSLRRSSGRANEQFF. CDR3 nucleotides: TGTGCCAGCAGCCTAAGGAGGTCCAGCGGGAGGGCCAATGAGCAGTTCTTC. V and J are TRBV3-1 (or the pseudogene TRBV3-2) and TRBJ2-1, with TRBD2 matching 10 bases. With 4 bases clipped from V and 6 bases from J, the junction kept 12 bases outside the gene matches. Looked up from germline, CDR1 is LGHDT and CDR2 is YNNKEL (reference sequence). The CDR3 length is 17 residues.

For this clone: A much larger clone differs by one base, so this may be a read error. V is TRBV6-5 and J is TRBJ1-2; D is perhaps TRBD1 (6 bases). In germline, CDR1 is MNHEY, CDR2 SVGAGI. The CDR3 length is 12 residues. Trimming took off 4 bases at V and 4 bases at J, with 7 bases between the two ends. Here the CDR3 reads CASSSDSYGYTF. CDR3 DNA sequence: TGTGCCAGCAGTTCGGACAGCTATGGCTACACCTTC.

This clone was observed at least ten times. The rearrangement joins TRBV9 to TRBJ2-3, with D possibly being TRBD2 (6 bases). This CDR3 has 15 amino acids. V was pared by 0 bases and J by 0 bases, with 8 bases between. Germline V gene data show CDR1 as SGDLS and CDR2 as YYNGEE. The CDR3 reads CASSVAGTSTDTQYF. Written as DNA, the CDR3 is TGTGCCAGCAGCGTAGCCGGGACTAGCACAGATACGCAGTATTTT.

In its sample, this clone was seen many times. The V gene is TRBV5-1, the J gene TRBJ2-1; D call uncertain. CDR3 length: 15 residues. The germline CDR1 and CDR2 sequences are SGHRS and YFSETQ. Trimming left V 0 bases short and J 0 bases short, with 7 bases between. The CDR3 spells CASSLDPSSYNEQFF. For the CDR3, the DNA is TGCGCCAGCAGCTTGGACCCGAGCTCCTACAATGAGCAGTTCTTC.

This chain links TRBV10-1 with TRBJ1-2; the D is unclear. Germline assignment: CDR1 WNHNN and CDR2 SYGVQD (reference sequence). Trimming shortened V by 3 bases and J by 7 bases, and 12 bases separated the two germline ends. The CDR3 is 13 amino acids. Here the CDR3 DNA reads TGCGCCAGCAGTGAAGCGGGTTTGGGTGGCTACACCTTC. This sequence encodes CASSEAGLGGYTF.

The J gene is TRBJ2-7, the V gene TRBV5-1; a weak D match, TRBD2 (6 bases). Trimming left V 4 bases short and J 9 bases short, with 17 bases between. The CDR3 loop spans 13 amino acids. Germline values: CDR1 SGHRS, CDR2 YFSETQ. CDR3 DNA sequence: TGCGCCAGCAGCACCGGGACTTCAGCGTGGCAGTACTTC. Its translation is CASSTGTSAWQYF. The entire variable domain, with the rest obtained from reference TRBV5-1 and TRBJ2-7, is as follows: KAGVTQTPRYLIKTRGQQVTLSCSPISGHRSVSWYQQTPGQGLQFLFEYFSETQRNKGNFPGRFSGRQFSNSRSEMNVSTLELGDSALYLCASSTGTSAWQYFGPGTRLTVT.

This chain connects TRBV6-4 to TRBJ1-5; the match to TRBD1 covers 7 bases. Trimming took 4 bases from V and 3 from J; bases not matched to a gene: 18. Germline V gives CDR1 MRHNA, CDR2 SNTAGT. This CDR3 has 19 amino acids. In DNA, the CDR3 is TGTGCCAGCAGTGCTCCGGGCAGGGGGACCCGAGGAATCAATCAGCCCCAGCATTTT. Translated: CASSAPGRGTRGINQPQHF.

This chain uses TRBV19 with TRBJ2-2; TRBD2 agrees at 9 bases. This CDR3 region has 16 residues. CDR1 and CDR2 from the germline V gene are LNHDA and SQIVND (reference sequence). J gave up 3 bases and V 5 bases, and 7 bases lay outside the gene matches. The CDR3 region is CASSLSSGVYTGELFF. As DNA, the CDR3 is TGTGCCAGTAGTCTTTCTAGCGGGGTCTACACCGGGGAGCTGTTTTTT.

The V gene is TRBV2, the J gene TRBJ2-6, with D possibly being TRBD1 (5 bases). V lost 4 bases and J lost 2, with 9 bases in between. Germline V gives CDR1 SNHLY, CDR2 FYNNEI. The CDR3 consists of 15 residues. CDR3 sequence: CASSGGLPGANVLTF. CDR3 DNA: TGTGCCAGCAGTGGGGGCCTCCCTGGGGCCAACGTCCTGACTTTC. Full variable domain (outside the CDR3, taken from reference TRBV2 and TRBJ2-6): EPEVTQTPSHQVTQMGQEVILRCVPISNHLYFYWYRQILGQKVEFLVSFYNNEISEKSEIFDDQFSVERPDGSNFTLKIRSTKLEDSAMYFCASSGGLPGANVLTFGAGSRLTVL.

V is TRBV15 and J is TRBJ1-5; the D gene is possibly TRBD1 (6 bases). This CDR3 is 15 amino acids long. V was cut by 5 bases and J by 2 bases, with 13 bases left in between. The germline V gene has CDR1 LNHNV and CDR2 YYDKDF (reference sequence). The CDR3 region is CATSLLQGGNQPQHF. The CDR3 DNA reads TGTGCCACCAGCTTACTACAGGGTGGCAATCAGCCCCAGCATTTT.

The chain uses TRBV28 and TRBJ2-5, with TRBD1 matching over 8 bases. With 5 bases clipped from V and 4 bases from J, the junction kept 3 bases outside the gene matches. The CDR3 is 13 residues long. Germline CDR1 is MDHEN and CDR2 is SYDVKM. The chain's CDR3 is CASSEQGGETQYF. In DNA form, the CDR3 reads TGTGCCAGCAGTGAACAGGGGGGAGAGACCCAGTACTTC.

This clone was seen more than once but under ten times. This sequence joins TRBV7-9 and TRBJ2-2; 7 bases align to TRBD2. V lost 6 bases, J lost 6 bases, and 4 bases stayed unmatched. The germline V gene encodes CDR1 SEHNR and CDR2 FQNEAQ (reference sequence). The length of the CDR3 is 13 residues. The CDR3 nucleotides are TGTGCCAGCAGAAGGACTAGGTCCGGGGAGCTGTTTTTT. Its protein is CASRRTRSGELFF.

This chain connects TRBV4-2 to TRBJ1-4; D unclear. The CDR3 totals 16 residues. The germline V gene encodes CDR1 LGHNA and CDR2 YNFKEQ. The germline V and J ends were trimmed by 4 bases and 8 bases, with 20 bases remaining between them. The CDR3 reads CASSPGASRTAEKLFF. The CDR3 DNA is TGTGCCAGCAGCCCCGGAGCCAGCCGAACGGCGGAAAAACTGTTTTTT.

This clone occurred once. J is TRBJ1-2 and V is TRBV10-3; 9 bases are a match to TRBD1. The CDR3 is 14 residues long. Germline values: CDR1 ENHRY, CDR2 SYGVKD. Germline trimming cut 8 bases from V and 3 bases from J; bases unmatched to any gene: 7. This CDR3 is CAIGRGQGDYGYTF. In DNA, the CDR3 is TGTGCCATCGGTCGGGGACAGGGTGACTATGGCTACACCTTC.

The chain employs TRBV7-2 and TRBJ2-3, with TRBD1 matching over 7 bases. Germline-derived CDR1 and CDR2 are SGHTA and FQGNSA. Losses at the gene ends were 5 bases for V and 0 bases for J; bases not matched to a gene: 2. CDR3 length equals 14 residues. The CDR3 protein is CASSPGQSTDTQYF. CDR3 coding DNA: TGTGCCAGCAGCCCGGGACAGAGCACAGATACGCAGTATTTT.

This clone was observed a few times. V gene TRBV10-3 combines with J gene TRBJ2-2; the D is unclear. Germline CDR1 reads ENHRY; CDR2 reads SYGVKD. CDR3 size: 13 residues. V shed 10 bases and J shed 1 base, with 10 bases lying between them. CDR3 nucleotide sequence: TGTGCCAGTATACACCAGAACACCGGGGAGCTGTTTTTT. This encodes CASIHQNTGELFF.

This clone was seen repeatedly, ten times or more. V is TRBV30 and J is TRBJ2-5, with D possibly being TRBD1 (6 bases). Germline CDR1 GTSNPN, CDR2 SVGIG (reference sequence). The germline V and J ends were trimmed by 4 bases and 3 bases, with 18 bases remaining between them. The CDR3 consists of 15 residues. As DNA, the CDR3 is TGTGCCTGGAACCCCCTGGACAGAGCCAAAGAGACCCAGTACTTC. Translating gives CAWNPLDRAKETQYF.